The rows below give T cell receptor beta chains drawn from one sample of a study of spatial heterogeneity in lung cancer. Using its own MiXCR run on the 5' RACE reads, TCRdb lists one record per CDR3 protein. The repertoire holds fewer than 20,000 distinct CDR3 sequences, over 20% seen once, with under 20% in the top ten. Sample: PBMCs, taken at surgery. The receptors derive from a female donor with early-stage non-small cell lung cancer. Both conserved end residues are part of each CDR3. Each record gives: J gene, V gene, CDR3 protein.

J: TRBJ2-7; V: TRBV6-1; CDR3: CASSSRQGLYEQYF
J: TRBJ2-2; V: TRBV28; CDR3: CASSWVGTPTGELFF
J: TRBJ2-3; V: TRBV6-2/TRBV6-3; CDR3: CASSYSSRDFFGRDTQYF
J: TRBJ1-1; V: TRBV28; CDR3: CASSLYEGGFPSEAFF
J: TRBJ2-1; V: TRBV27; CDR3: CASSFRSRGNEQFF
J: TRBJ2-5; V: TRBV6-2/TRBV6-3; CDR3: CASSPGTNPTETQYF
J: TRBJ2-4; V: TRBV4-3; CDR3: CASSRGTDGSILAKNIQYF
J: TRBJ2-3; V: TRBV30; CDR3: CAWSRTSGRADTQYF
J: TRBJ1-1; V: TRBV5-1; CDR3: CASSLGSSIRNTEAFF
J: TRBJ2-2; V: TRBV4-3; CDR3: CASSQGGTTNTGELFF